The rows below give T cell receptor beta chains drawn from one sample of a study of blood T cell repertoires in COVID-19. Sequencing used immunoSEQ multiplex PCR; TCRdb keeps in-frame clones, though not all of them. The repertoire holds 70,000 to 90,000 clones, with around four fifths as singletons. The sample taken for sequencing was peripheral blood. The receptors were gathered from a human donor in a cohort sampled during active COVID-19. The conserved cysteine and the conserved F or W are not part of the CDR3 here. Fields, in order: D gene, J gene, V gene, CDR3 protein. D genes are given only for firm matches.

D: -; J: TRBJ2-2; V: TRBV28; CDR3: ASSLSSGGWGGELF
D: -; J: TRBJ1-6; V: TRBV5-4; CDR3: ASSFEGRTSPLH
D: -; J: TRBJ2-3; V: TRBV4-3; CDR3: ASSQDLTGTQY
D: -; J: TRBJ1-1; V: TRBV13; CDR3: ASSSRRVNTEAF
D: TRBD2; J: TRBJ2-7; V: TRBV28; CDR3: ASVEREESYEQY
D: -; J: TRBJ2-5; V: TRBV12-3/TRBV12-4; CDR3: ASSLQLQETQY
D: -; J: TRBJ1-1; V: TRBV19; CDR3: ASSRPQGFTEAF
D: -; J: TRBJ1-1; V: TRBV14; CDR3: ASSQEFRGRERTEAF
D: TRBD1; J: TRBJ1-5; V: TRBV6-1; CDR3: ASSDRQGGQPQH
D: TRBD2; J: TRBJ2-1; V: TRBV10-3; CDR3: ATNGAGVDEQF
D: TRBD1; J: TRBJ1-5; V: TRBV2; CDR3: ASSDQGGDQPQH
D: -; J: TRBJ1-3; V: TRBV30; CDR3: AWSRSSGSGNTIY
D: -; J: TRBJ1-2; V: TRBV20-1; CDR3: SASTSRGYT
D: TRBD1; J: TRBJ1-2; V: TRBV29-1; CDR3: SVELGQGSYGYT
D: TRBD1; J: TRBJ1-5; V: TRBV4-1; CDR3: ASSGQGGQPQH
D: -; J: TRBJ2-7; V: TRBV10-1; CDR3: ASSEFILYEQY
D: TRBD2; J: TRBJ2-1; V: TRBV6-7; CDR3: ASSYSFPGGPQDLYNEQF
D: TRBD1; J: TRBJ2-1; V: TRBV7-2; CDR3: ASSWTGEIRRNEQF
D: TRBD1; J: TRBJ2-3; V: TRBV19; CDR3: ASRSSRDRDTDTQY
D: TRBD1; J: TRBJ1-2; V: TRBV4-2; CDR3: ASSQDFDRDNYGYT
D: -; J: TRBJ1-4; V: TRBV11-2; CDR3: ASSLDHGQGNEKLF
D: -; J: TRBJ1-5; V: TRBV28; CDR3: ASSSVGDRNQPQH
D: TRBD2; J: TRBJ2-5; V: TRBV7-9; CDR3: ASSLGGRGQETQY
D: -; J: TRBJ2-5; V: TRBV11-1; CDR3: ASSSGAGEETQY
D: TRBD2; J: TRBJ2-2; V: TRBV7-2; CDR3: ASSLRLAGGQNTGELF
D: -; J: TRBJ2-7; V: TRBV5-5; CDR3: ASTLGRGVSYEQY
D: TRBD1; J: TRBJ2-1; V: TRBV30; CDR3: AWRGRGQDEQF
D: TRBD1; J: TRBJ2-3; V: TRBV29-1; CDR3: SVGRGTGWADTQY
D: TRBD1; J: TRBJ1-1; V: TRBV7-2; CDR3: ASSFIYRGTEAF
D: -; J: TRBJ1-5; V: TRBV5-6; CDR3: ASSLRGHNQPQH
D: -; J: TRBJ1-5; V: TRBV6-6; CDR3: ASTRASNQPQH
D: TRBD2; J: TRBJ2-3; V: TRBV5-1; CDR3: ASSSGGSGTGTDTQY
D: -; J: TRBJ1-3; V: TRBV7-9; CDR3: ASSLGMGLSGNTIY
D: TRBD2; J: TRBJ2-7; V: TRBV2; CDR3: ASSEGGEPRVYEQY
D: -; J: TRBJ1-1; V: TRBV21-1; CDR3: ASTTRDQGALNTEAF
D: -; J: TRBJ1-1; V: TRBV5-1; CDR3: ASSWGPGGTEAF
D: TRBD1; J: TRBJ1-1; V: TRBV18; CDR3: ASSQDRGNTEAF
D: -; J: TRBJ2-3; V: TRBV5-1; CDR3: ASSGQGQGTDTQY
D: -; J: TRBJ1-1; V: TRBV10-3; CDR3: AISESQGRAF
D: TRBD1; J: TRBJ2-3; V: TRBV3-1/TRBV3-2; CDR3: ASSHADRGSTDTQY
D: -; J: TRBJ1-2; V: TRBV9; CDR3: ASSAYGRGNYGYT
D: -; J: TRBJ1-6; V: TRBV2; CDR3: ASTKGNDSPLH
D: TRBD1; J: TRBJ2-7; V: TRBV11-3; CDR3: ASSNGQGSSYEQY
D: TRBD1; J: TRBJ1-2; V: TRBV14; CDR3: ASSPSSDRGYYGYT
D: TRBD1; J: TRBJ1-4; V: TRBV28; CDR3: ASRLYGQVSATNEKLF
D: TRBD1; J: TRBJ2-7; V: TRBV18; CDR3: ASSLRDSSYEQY
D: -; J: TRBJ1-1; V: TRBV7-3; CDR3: ASSPSGGTDHEAF
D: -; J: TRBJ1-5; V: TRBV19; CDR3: ASDLGGSNQPQH
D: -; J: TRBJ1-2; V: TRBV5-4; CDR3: ASSLLSGGNGYT
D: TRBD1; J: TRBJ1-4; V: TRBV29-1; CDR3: SAQGDGYEKLF